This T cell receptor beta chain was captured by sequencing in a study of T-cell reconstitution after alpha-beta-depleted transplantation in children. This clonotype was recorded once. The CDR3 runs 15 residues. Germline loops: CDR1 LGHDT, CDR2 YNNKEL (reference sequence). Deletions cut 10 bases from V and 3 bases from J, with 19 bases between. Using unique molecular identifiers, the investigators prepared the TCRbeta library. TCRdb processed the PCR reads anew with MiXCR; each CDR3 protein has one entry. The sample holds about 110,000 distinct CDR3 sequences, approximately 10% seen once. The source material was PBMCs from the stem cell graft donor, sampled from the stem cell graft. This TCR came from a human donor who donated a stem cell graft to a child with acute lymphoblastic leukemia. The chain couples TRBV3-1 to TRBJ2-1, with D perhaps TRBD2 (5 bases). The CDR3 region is CATSQEGRFYNEQFF. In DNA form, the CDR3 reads TGTGCCACCTCCCAAGAGGGTCGTTTCTACAATGAGCAGTTCTTC.